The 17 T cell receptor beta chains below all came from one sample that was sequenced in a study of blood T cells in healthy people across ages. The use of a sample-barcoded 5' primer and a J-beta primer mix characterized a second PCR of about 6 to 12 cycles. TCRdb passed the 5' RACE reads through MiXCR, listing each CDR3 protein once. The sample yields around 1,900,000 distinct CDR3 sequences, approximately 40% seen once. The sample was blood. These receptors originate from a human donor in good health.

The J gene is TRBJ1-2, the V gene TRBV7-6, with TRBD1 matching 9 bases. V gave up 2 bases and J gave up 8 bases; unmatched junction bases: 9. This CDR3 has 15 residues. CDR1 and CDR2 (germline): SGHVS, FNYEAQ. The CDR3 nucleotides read TGTGCCAGCAGCTTAACACAGGGGGCAAGCGAGGGCTACACCTTC. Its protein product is CASSLTQGASEGYTF.

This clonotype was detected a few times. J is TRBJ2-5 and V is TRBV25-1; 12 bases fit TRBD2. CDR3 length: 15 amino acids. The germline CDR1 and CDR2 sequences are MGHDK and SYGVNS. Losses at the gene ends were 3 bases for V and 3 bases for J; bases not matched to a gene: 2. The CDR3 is CASSDWTSGEETQYF. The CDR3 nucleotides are TGTGCCAGCAGTGATTGGACTAGCGGGGAAGAGACCCAGTACTTC.

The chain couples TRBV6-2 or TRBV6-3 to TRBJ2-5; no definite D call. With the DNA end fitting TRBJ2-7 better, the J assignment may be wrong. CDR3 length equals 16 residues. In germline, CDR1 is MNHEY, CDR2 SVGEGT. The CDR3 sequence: CASSYSKGRFYDEQYF. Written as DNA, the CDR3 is TGTGCCAGCAGTTACTCGAAGGGTCGCTTCTACGACGAGCAGTACTTC.

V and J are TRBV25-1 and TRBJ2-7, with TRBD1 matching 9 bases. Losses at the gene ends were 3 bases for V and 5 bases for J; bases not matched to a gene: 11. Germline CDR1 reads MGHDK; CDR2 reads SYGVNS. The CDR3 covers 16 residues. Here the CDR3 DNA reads TGTGCCAGCAGTGACCAGAAACAGGGGGCGCGAGACGAGCAGTACTTC. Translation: CASSDQKQGARDEQYF.

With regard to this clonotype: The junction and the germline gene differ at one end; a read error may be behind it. The CDR3: CAGSVRGDQETQYF. CDR3 sequence (DNA): TGTGCCGGCAGCGTACGGGGGGACCAAGAGACCCAGTACTTC. The rearrangement links TRBV9 to TRBJ2-5, with 7 bases that match TRBD2. This CDR3 comprises 14 residues. Germline lookup yields CDR1 SGDLS and CDR2 YYNGEE.

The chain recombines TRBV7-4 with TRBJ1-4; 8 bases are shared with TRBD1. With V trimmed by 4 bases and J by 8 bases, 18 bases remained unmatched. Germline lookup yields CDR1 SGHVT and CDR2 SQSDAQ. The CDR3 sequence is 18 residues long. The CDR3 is CASSSGSLFRGLFEKLFF. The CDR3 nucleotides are TGTGCCAGCAGCTCAGGTTCACTTTTCAGGGGGCTGTTCGAAAAACTGTTTTTT.

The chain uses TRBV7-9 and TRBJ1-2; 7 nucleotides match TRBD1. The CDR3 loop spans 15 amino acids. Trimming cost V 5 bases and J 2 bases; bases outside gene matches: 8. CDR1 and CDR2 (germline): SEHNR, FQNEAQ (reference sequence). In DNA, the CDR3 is TGTGCCAGCAGCACTCAACAGGGGTGGAACTATGGCTACACCTTC. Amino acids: CASSTQQGWNYGYTF.

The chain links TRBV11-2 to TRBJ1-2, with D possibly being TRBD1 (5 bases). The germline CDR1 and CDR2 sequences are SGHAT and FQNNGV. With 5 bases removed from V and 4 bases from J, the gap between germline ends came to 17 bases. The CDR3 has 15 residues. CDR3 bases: TGTGCCAGCAGCCCCGTGGGTCCGGGGGGCTATGGCTACACCTTC. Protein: CASSPVGPGGYGYTF.

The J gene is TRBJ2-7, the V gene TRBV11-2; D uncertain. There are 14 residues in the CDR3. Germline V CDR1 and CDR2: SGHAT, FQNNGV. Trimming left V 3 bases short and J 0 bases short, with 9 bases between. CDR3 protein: CASSFLEASYEQYF. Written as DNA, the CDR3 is TGTGCCAGCAGCTTTTTGGAAGCCTCCTACGAGCAGTACTTC.

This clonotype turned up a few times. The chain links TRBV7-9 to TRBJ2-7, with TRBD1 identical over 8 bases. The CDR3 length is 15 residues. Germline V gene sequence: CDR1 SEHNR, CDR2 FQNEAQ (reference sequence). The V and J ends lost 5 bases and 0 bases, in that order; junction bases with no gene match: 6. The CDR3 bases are TGTGCCAGCAGCGATTTAGACAGGGGCTCCTACGAGCAGTACTTC. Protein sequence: CASSDLDRGSYEQYF.

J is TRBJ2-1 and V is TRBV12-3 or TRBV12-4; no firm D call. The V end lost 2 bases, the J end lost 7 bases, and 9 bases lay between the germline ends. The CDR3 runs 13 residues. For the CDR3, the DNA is TGTGCCAGCAGTTTAAGAGGAGTTAATGAGCAGTTCTTC. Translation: CASSLRGVNEQFF.

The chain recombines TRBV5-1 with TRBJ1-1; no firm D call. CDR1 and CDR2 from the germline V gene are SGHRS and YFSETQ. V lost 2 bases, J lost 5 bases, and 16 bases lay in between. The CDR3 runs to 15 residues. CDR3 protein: CASSFRVAGRTEAFF. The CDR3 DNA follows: TGCGCCAGCAGCTTTCGAGTGGCAGGTCGGACTGAAGCTTTCTTT.

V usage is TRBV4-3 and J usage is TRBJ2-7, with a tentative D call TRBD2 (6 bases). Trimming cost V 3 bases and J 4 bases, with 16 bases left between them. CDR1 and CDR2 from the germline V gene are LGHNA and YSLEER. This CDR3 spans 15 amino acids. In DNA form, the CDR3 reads TGCGCCAGCAGCCAGGGCCGGGGGACTGGGTACGAGCAGTACTTC. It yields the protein CASSQGRGTGYEQYF.

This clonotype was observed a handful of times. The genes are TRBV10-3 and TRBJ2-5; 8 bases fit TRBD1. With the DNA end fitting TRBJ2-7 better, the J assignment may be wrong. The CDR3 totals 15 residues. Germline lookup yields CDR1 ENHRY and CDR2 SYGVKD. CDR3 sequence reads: CAITKGGTGAYEQYF. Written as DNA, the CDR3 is TGTGCCATCACCAAAGGGGGGACAGGAGCCTACGAGCAGTACTTC.

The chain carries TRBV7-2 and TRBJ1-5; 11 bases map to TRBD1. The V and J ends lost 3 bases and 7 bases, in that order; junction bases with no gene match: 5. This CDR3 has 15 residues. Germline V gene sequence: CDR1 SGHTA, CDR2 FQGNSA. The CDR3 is CASSFMGTGGQPQHF. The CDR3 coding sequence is TGTGCCAGCAGCTTTATGGGGACAGGGGGACAGCCCCAGCATTTT.

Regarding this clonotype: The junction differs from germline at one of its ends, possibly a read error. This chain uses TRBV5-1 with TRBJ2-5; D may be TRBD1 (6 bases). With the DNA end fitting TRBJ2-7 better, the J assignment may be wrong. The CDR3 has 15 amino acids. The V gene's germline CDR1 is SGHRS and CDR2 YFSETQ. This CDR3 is CASSAQGSGNYEQYF. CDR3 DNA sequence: TGCGCGAGCAGCGCTCAGGGGTCCGGGAACTACGAGCAGTACTTC.

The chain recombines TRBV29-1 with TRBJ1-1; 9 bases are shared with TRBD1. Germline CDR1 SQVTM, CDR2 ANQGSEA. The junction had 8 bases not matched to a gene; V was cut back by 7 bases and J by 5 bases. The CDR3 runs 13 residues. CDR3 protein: CSAGTGLGTEAFF. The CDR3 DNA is TGCAGCGCAGGGACAGGGTTAGGGACTGAAGCTTTCTTT. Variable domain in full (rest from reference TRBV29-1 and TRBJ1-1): SAVISQKPSRDICQRGTSLTIQCQVDSQVTMMFWYRQQPGQSLTLIATANQGSEATYESGFVIDKFPISRPNLTFSTLTVSNMSPEDSSIYLCSAGTGLGTEAFFGQGTRLTVV.